The 27 T cell receptor beta chains in this list originate from one sample, sequenced in a study of monozygotic twins with inflammatory bowel disease. TCRdb re-called the 5' RACE reads; one entry per CDR3 protein, DNA not given. The table lists around 40,000 distinct CDR3 sequences. What was sequenced was blood. The source of these receptors is a human donor with ulcerative colitis or Crohn's disease, or a healthy co-twin of an affected twin (not recorded which).

This chain connects TRBV28 to TRBJ1-4. The CDR3 covers 16 residues. Looked up from germline, CDR1 is MDHEN and CDR2 is SYDVKM. The CDR3 sequence: CASTPGIGTGNEKLFF. Combining the CDR3 with reference TRBV28 and TRBJ1-4 gives the whole variable domain DVKVTQSSRYLVKRTGEKVFLECVQDMDHENMFWYRQDPGLGLRLIYFSYDVKMKEKGDIPEGYSVSREKKERFSLILESASTNQTSMYLCASTPGIGTGNEKLFFGSGTQLSVL.

The V and J genes are TRBV29-1 and TRBJ2-5; the D call from TCRdb, TRBD2, cannot be confirmed without DNA. Germline lookup yields CDR1 SQVTM and CDR2 ANQGSEA. The CDR3 totals 13 residues. CDR3 loop: CSDAKGGQETQYF.

V is TRBV7-2 and J is TRBJ2-1; TCRdb returns TRBD2, unconfirmable since there is no DNA. This CDR3 has 16 amino acids. The germline V gene has CDR1 SGHTA and CDR2 FQGNSA. CDR3 loop: CASSLDLAGGVNEQFF.

V is TRBV30 and J is TRBJ1-2; with no DNA, the TCRdb D assignment of TRBD1 cannot be verified. Germline CDR1 reads GTSNPN; CDR2 reads SVGIG (reference sequence). This CDR3 has 18 amino acids. The CDR3 here is CAAPGGMVRGGSNYGYTF.

The chain recombines TRBV12-3 or TRBV12-4 with TRBJ1-5. CDR3 length: 14 residues. The CDR3 region is CASSFRGGSQPQHF.

This chain links TRBV12-5 with TRBJ1-1; TCRdb lists TRBD1, though no DNA is available to test this call. The V gene's germline CDR1 is LGHNT and CDR2 FRNRAP. The CDR3 is 17 residues long. This CDR3 reads CASGLAKGGQTNTEAFF.

The chain employs TRBV20-1 and TRBJ2-1; absent DNA, TCRdb's TRBD2 call cannot be checked. The CDR3 sequence is 18 residues long. Germline V gene sequence: CDR1 DFQATT, CDR2 SNEGSKA (reference sequence). The CDR3 region is CSARDKGREGLVVSEQFF.

The rearrangement links TRBV5-1 to TRBJ1-1; TCRdb's D call of TRBD1 is untestable without DNA. Germline V lookup: CDR1 SGHRS, CDR2 YFSETQ. This CDR3 is built from 13 residues. The CDR3 loop reads CASSLGGGTEAFF.

The chain couples TRBV12-3 or TRBV12-4 to TRBJ1-2. This CDR3 contains 15 residues. The CDR3 reads CASSLGVLRNYGYTF.

V is TRBV29-1 and J is TRBJ2-3; TCRdb picks TRBD2, but there is no DNA to check that call. Germline values: CDR1 SQVTM, CDR2 ANQGSEA. The CDR3 spans 15 residues. The CDR3 region is CSAARVAGSTDTQYF.

The chain carries TRBV4-1 and TRBJ1-2. The CDR3 contains 17 residues. CDR1 is MGHRA, CDR2 YSYEKL, per germline. CDR3 region: CASSHNDLGISNYGYTF.

The chain carries TRBV7-6 and TRBJ1-1; with no DNA, the TCRdb D assignment of TRBD1 cannot be verified. The CDR3 totals 12 residues. Germline V gives CDR1 SGHVS, CDR2 FNYEAQ. The CDR3 spells CASSLLRQPAFF.

This chain joins TRBV19 and TRBJ1-5; TCRdb names TRBD1, which stays unverified in the absence of DNA. CDR3 length equals 16 residues. Germline V gene sequence: CDR1 LNHDA, CDR2 SQIVND (reference sequence). The CDR3 reads CASSTGGSRGNQPQHF.

The CDR3 is CAISGDRANQPQHF. The chain employs TRBV10-3 and TRBJ1-5; checking the TCRdb D call of TRBD1 is not possible without DNA. The V gene's germline CDR1 is ENHRY and CDR2 SYGVKD. The CDR3 loop spans 14 amino acids.

The chain recombines TRBV12-3 or TRBV12-4 with TRBJ2-2; TCRdb reports TRBD2, a call that lacks DNA to check it against. This CDR3 has 15 residues. Here the CDR3 reads CASSFGSGRTGELFF.

The chain recombines TRBV9 with TRBJ2-5; absent DNA, TCRdb's TRBD2 call cannot be checked. This CDR3 is 14 amino acids long. CDR1 and CDR2 (germline): SGDLS, YYNGEE. CDR3 protein: CASSRTGLQETQYF.

This clonotype counts as medium-sized by frequency. J is TRBJ2-1 and V is TRBV5-1; TCRdb's assignment of TRBD2 cannot be checked, as there is no DNA. This CDR3 has 15 residues. In germline, CDR1 is SGHRS, CDR2 YFSETQ. Here the CDR3 reads CASSLDPSPNNEQFF.

The V and J genes are TRBV9 and TRBJ2-1; TCRdb's assignment of TRBD1 cannot be checked, as there is no DNA. Germline lookup yields CDR1 SGDLS and CDR2 YYNGEE. The CDR3 extends over 13 amino acids. Here the CDR3 reads CASSLGGGNEQFF.

The chain employs TRBV20-1 and TRBJ1-2; TCRdb gives TRBD1 as the D gene, but with no DNA this cannot be confirmed. There are 15 residues in the CDR3. Germline values: CDR1 DFQATT, CDR2 SNEGSKA (reference sequence). The CDR3 sequence: CSARLPGQGPYGYTF.

The chain combines TRBV7-9 with TRBJ1-2; TCRdb reports TRBD1, a call that lacks DNA to check it against. The CDR3 runs 15 residues. Germline values: CDR1 SEHNR, CDR2 FQNEAQ (reference sequence). The CDR3 region is CASSPWGDMGSGYTF.

The chain has TRBV29-1 and TRBJ2-1; TCRdb names TRBD1, which stays unverified in the absence of DNA. Germline V lookup: CDR1 SQVTM, CDR2 ANQGSEA. This CDR3 has 14 amino acids. The CDR3 region is CSVYRFLSSNEQFF.

This rearrangement joins TRBV11-1 to TRBJ1-2; TCRdb reports TRBD1, a call that lacks DNA to check it against. Germline values: CDR1 SGHAT, CDR2 FQDESV (reference sequence). CDR3 length: 13 residues. This CDR3 is CASSSSLNYGYTF.

This chain connects TRBV4-3 to TRBJ2-3. CDR3 length: 15 residues. Looked up from germline, CDR1 is LGHNA and CDR2 is YSLEER. The CDR3 loop is CASSPDPILTDTQYF.

The gene calls are TRBV4-1 and TRBJ1-5; the TCRdb call, TRBD1, lacks DNA for checking. Germline lookup yields CDR1 MGHRA and CDR2 YSYEKL. The CDR3 has 17 residues. This CDR3 is CASSQDPPGRVTSLQHF.

This chain connects TRBV4-1 to TRBJ2-3; there is no DNA to check the TCRdb D call of TRBD2. In germline, CDR1 is MGHRA, CDR2 YSYEKL. CDR3 size: 19 residues. This CDR3 is CASQDSWSGRLIVTDTQYF.

The V gene is TRBV5-4, the J gene TRBJ2-2; the TCRdb call, TRBD1, lacks DNA for checking. CDR3 length equals 16 residues. Germline CDR1 is SGHNT and CDR2 is YYREEE (reference sequence). CDR3 sequence reads: CASSRSNTLSGGELFF.

The chain has TRBV20-1 and TRBJ2-1; TCRdb names TRBD1, which stays unverified in the absence of DNA. The CDR3 sequence is 15 residues long. Germline-derived CDR1 and CDR2 are DFQATT and SNEGSKA (reference sequence). The CDR3 spells CSAPPQGAQDNEQFF.